This T cell receptor beta chain is drawn from a study of T-cell reconstitution after alpha-beta-depleted transplantation in children. Study-level results: When one year had passed after transplant, most T-cell counts and diversity came from newly produced T cells. Some patients owed their high day-60 TCRbeta diversity to surviving recipient T cells and thymic progenitors. By about two months after transplant, alpha-beta T cells reportedly arose from several hundred graft clones that had expanded.

Preparation of the TCRbeta library used unique molecular identifiers. A single record per CDR3 protein comes from TCRdb applying MiXCR to the PCR reads. The sample comprises more than 200,000 distinct CDR3 sequences, around 25% of which are singletons, and roughly 2.7% rests with the top ten. Germline V lookup: CDR1 SGHKS, CDR2 YYEKEE (reference sequence). This CDR3 has 14 residues. Unmatched junction bases numbered 7, after V lost 3 bases and J lost 7 bases. Concerning this clonotype: The antigen remains unidentified.

The genes are TRBV5-5 and TRBJ2-5; 9 bases agree with TRBD1. Material: PBMCs, obtained before TCRalphabeta/CD19-depleted stem cell transplant. This receptor was obtained from a girl aged 2-9 years with Fanconi anemia, due to receive a stem cell transplant. The CDR3 sequence: CASSSLQGAGTQYF. CDR3 in DNA: TGTGCCAGCAGCTCTTTACAGGGGGCGGGGACCCAGTACTTC.